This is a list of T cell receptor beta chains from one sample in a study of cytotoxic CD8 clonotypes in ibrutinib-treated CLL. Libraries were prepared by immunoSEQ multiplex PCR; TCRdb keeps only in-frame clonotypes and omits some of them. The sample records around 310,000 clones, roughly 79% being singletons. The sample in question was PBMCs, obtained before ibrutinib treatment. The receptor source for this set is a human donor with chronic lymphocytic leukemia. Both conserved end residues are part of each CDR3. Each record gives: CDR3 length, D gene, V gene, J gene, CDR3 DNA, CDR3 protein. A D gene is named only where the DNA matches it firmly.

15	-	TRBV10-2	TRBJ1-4	TGCGCCAGCAGTGAACAAGGCGGAACTAATGAAAAACTGTTTTTT	CASSEQGGTNEKLFF
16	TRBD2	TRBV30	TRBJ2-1	TGTGCCTGGAGTGAGGGGAATAGCGGGAGATACAATGAGCAGTTCTTC	CAWSEGNSGRYNEQFF
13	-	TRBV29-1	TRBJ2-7	TGCAGCGTACAGGGACTTCAGTCCTACGAGCAGTACTTC	CSVQGLQSYEQYF
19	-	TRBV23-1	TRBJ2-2	TGCGCCAGCTACCCTACGGCGCTGGCGGGAGACAGGGTCACCGGGGAGCTGTTTTTT	CASYPTALAGDRVTGELFF
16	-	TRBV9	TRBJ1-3	TGTGCCAGCAGCGTAGAGCTGTCGCGCTCTGGAAACACCATATATTTT	CASSVELSRSGNTIYF
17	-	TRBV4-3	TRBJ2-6	TGCGCCAGCAGCCAAGAGACCTGGGGGCCTGGGGCCAACGTCCTGACTTTC	CASSQETWGPGANVLTF
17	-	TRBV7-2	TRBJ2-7	TGTGCCAGCAGCTTAGGACCTTTCGGGGCGGGAAGCTACGAGCAGTACTTC	CASSLGPFGAGSYEQYF
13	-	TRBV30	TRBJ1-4	TGTGCCTGGAGCAGTAACGTCGCCGAAAAACTGTTTTTT	CAWSSNVAEKLFF
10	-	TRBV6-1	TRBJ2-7	TGTGCCAGGACAGGTGGCGAGCAGTACTTC	CARTGGEQYF
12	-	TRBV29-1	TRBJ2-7	TGCAGCGTTGGGGCCAGTTCCTACGAGCAGTACTTC	CSVGASSYEQYF
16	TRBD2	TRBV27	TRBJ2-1	TGTGCCAGCAAGTTTTTGTCTAGCGGGGGGGCCAATGAGCAGTTCTTC	CASKFLSSGGANEQFF
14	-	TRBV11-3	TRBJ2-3	TGTGCCAGCAGCTTACTCCACAGCACAGATACGCAGTATTTT	CASSLLHSTDTQYF